This T cell receptor (beta chain) is from a study of shared clonotypes between healthy human individuals. Study as a whole: Used for every donor were three CD4 naive, three CD4 memory, two CD8 naive and one CD8 memory plate.

The authors split each subset's genomic DNA evenly across several immunoSEQ plates. The table came from immunoSEQ multiplex PCR; TCRdb's copy has only in-frame clones and leaves some out. Here the sample spans around 700,000 clones, about 74% being singletons. Germline loops: CDR1 MNHEY, CDR2 SVGAGI. CDR3 length equals 15 residues. Between the trimmed V and J ends, which lost 2 bases and 6 bases, there was a span of 17 bases. J is TRBJ2-7 and V is TRBV6-5; no reliable D call. Sample: memory CD4+ T cells sorted from blood. Specified subset: CD45RA-negative fraction. This receptor was identified in a woman in her 30s in good health. CDR3 nucleotide sequence: TGTGCCAGCAGTTACGGGGTAGGCCGACGTTTCGAGCAGTACTTC. Translated, it gives CASSYGVGRRFEQYF.